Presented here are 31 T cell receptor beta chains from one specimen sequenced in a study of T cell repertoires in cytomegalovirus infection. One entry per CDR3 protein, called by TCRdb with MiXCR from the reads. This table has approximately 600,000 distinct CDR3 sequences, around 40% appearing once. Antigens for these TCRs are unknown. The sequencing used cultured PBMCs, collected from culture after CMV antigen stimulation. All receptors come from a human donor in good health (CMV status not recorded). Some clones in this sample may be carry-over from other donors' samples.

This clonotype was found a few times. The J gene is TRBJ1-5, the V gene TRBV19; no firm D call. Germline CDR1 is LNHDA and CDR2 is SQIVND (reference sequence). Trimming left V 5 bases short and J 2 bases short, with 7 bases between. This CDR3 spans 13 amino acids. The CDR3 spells CASSAWGNQPQHF. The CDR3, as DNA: TGTGCCAGTAGTGCTTGGGGCAATCAGCCCCAGCATTTT.

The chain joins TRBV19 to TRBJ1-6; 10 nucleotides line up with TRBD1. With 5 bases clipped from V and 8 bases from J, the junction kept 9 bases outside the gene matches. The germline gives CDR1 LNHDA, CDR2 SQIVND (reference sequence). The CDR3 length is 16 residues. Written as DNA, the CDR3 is TGTGCCAGTAGTCCGTGGATGGGACAGGGGTATTCACCCCTCCACTTT. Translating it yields CASSPWMGQGYSPLHF.

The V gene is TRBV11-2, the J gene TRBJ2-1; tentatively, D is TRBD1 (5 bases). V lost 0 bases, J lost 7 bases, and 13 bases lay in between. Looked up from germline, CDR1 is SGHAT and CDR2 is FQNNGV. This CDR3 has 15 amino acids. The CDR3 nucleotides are TGTGCCAGCAGCTTAGATAGGTCCAGGGTGAATGAGCAGTTCTTC. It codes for CASSLDRSRVNEQFF. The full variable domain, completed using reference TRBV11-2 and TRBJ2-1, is EAGVAQSPRYKIIEKRQSVAFWCNPISGHATLYWYQQILGQGPKLLIQFQNNGVVDDSQLPKDRFSAERLKGVDSTLKIQPAKLEDSAVYLCASSLDRSRVNEQFFGPGTRLTVL.

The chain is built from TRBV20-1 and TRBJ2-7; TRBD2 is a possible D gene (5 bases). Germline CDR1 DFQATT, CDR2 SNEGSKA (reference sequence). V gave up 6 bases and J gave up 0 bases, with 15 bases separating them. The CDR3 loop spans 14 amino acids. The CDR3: CSATLGDRSYEQYF. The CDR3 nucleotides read TGCAGTGCAACCCTCGGGGATCGCTCCTACGAGCAGTACTTC.

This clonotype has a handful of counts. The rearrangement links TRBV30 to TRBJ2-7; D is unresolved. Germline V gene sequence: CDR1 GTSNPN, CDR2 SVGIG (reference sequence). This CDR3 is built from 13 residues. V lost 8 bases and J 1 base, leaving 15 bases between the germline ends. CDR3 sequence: CAAIKELSYEQYF. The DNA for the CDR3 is TGTGCCGCCATTAAGGAGTTGTCCTACGAGCAGTACTTC.

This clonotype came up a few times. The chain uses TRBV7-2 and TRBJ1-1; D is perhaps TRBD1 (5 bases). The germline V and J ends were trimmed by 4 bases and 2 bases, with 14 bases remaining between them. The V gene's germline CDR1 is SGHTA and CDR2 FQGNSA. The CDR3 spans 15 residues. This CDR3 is CASSSRDGRNTEAFF. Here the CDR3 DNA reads TGTGCCAGCAGCTCCAGGGACGGACGTAACACTGAAGCTTTCTTT.

CDR3 bases: TGTGCCAGTACTGACACGTTTAGCAATCAGCCCCAGCATTTT. This translates into CASTDTFSNQPQHF. This chain links TRBV7-2 with TRBJ1-5; no clear D. V lost 9 bases to trimming and J lost 0 bases, with 12 bases between them. The germline CDR1 and CDR2 sequences are SGHTA and FQGNSA. This CDR3 is built from 14 residues. Together with reference TRBV7-2 and TRBJ1-5, the CDR3 gives the full variable domain: GAGVSQSPSNKVTEKGKDVELRCDPISGHTALYWYRQSLGQGLEFLIYFQGNSAPDKSGLPSDRFSAERTGGSVSTLTIQRTQQEDSAVYLCASTDTFSNQPQHFGDGTRLSIL.

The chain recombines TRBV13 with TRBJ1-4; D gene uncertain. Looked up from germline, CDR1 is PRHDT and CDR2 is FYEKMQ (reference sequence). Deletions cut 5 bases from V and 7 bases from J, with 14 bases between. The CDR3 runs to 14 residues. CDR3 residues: CASSPSGGSEKLFF. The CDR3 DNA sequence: TGTGCCAGCAGCCCCTCGGGAGGGAGTGAAAAACTGTTTTTT.

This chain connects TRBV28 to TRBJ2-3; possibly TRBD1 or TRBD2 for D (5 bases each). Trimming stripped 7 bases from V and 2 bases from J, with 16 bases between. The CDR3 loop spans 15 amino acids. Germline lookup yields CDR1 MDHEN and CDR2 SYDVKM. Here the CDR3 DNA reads TGTGCCAGCATCTCGGGGCAGGGAACCACAGATACGCAGTATTTT. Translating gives CASISGQGTTDTQYF.

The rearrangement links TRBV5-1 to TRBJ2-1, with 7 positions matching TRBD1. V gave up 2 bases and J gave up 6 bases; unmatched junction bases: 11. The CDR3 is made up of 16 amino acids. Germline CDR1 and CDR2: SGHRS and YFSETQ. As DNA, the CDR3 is TGCGCCAGCAGCTTCGGCCCCACAGGGGATGGCAATGAGCAGTTCTTC. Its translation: CASSFGPTGDGNEQFF.

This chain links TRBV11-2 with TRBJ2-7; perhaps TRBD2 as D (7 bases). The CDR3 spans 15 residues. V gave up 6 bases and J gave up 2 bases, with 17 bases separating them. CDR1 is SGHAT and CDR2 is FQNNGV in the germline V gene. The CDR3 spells CASRLTGGAPYEQYF. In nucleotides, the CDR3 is TGTGCCAGCAGACTTACGGGGGGCGCCCCCTACGAGCAGTACTTC.

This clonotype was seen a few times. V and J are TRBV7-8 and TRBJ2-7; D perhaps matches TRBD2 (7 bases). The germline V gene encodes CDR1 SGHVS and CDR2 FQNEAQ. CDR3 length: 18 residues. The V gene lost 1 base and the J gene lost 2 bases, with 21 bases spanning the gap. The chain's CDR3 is CASSLEVLWGGRPYEQYF. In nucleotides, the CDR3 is TGTGCCAGCAGCTTAGAGGTTCTTTGGGGGGGGCGTCCCTACGAGCAGTACTTC. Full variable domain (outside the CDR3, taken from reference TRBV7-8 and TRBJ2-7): GAGVSQSPRYKVAKRGQDVALRCDPISGHVSLFWYQQALGQGPEFLTYFQNEAQLDKSGLPSDRFFAERPEGSVSTLKIQRTQQEDSAVYLCASSLEVLWGGRPYEQYFGPGTRLTVT.

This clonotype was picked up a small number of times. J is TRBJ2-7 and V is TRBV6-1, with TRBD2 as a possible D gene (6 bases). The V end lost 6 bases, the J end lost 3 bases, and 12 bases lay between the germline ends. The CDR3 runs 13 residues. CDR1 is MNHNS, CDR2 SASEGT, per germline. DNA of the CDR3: TGTGCCAGCAGCGGGGACTCCTACTACGAGCAGTACTTC. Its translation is CASSGDSYYEQYF.

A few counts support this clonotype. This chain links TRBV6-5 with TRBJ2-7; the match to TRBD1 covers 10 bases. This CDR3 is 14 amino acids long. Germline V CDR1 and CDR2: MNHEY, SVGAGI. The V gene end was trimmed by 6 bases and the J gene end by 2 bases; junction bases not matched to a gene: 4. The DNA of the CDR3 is TGTGCCAGCAGAAGCGGGACAGGGGCCTACGAGCAGTACTTC. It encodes CASRSGTGAYEQYF.

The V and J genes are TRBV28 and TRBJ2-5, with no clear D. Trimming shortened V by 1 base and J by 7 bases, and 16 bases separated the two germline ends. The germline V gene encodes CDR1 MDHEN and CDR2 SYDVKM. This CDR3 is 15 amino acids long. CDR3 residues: CASSLSGTGFGTQYF. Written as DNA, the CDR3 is TGTGCCAGCAGTTTATCCGGTACGGGTTTCGGGACCCAGTACTTC.

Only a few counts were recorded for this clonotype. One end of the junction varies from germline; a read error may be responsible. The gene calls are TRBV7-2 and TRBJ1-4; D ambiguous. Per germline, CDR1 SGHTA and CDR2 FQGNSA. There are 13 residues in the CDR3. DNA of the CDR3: TGTGCCAGCAGCTTAAATCGATTAGGCCTAATCGCGTTT. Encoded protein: CASSLNRLGLIAF.

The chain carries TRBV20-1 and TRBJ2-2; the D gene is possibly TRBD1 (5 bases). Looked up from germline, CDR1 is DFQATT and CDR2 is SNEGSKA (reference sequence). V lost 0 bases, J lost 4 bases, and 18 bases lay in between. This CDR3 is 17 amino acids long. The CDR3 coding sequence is TGCAGTGCTAGAGAAAGTGCAGGGTCCCCCCCCACCGGGGAGCTGTTTTTT. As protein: CSARESAGSPPTGELFF.

The CDR3, as DNA: TGTGCCACCAGCCGCTACAAGACTAGCGGAGACGAGCAGTACTTC. This translates into CATSRYKTSGDEQYF. The chain is built from TRBV15 and TRBJ2-7; 9 positions agree with TRBD2. Germline loops: CDR1 LNHNV, CDR2 YYDKDF (reference sequence). This CDR3 comprises 15 residues. Trimming at V came to 5 bases and at J to 5 bases, leaving 10 bases not matched to a gene.

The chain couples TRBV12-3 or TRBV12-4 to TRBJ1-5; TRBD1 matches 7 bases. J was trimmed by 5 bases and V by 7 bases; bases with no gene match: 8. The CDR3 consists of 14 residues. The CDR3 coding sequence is TGTGCCAGCAATAATCCCGACAGGGATCAGCCCCAGCATTTT. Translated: CASNNPDRDQPQHF.

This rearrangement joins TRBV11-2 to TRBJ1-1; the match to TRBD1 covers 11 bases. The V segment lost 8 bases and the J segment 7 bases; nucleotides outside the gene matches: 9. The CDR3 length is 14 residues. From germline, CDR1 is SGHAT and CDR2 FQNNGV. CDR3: CASEQAGTGGEAFF. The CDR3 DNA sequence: TGTGCCAGCGAACAGGCCGGGACAGGGGGTGAAGCTTTCTTT. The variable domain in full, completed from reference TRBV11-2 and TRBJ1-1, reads EAGVAQSPRYKIIEKRQSVAFWCNPISGHATLYWYQQILGQGPKLLIQFQNNGVVDDSQLPKDRFSAERLKGVDSTLKIQPAKLEDSAVYLCASEQAGTGGEAFFGQGTRLTVV.

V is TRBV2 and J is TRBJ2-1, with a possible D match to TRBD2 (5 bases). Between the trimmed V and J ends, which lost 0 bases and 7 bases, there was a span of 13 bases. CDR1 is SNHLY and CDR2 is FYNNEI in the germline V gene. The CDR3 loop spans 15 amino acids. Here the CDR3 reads CASSEALRGGNEQFF. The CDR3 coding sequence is TGTGCCAGCAGTGAAGCGCTTCGCGGAGGAAATGAGCAGTTCTTC.

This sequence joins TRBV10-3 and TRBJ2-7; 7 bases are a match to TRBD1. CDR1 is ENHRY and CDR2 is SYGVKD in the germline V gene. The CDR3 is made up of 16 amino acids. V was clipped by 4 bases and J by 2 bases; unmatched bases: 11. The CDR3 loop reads CAISGMGAGGPYEQYF. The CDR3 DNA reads TGTGCCATCAGTGGGATGGGGGCAGGGGGTCCCTACGAGCAGTACTTC.

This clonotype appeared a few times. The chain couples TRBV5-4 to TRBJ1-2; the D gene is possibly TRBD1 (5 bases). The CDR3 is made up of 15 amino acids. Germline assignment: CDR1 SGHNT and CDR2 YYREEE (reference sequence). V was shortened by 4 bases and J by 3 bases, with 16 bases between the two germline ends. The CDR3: CASSAPQGGDYGYTF. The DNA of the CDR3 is TGTGCCAGCAGCGCCCCTCAGGGAGGGGACTATGGCTACACCTTC.

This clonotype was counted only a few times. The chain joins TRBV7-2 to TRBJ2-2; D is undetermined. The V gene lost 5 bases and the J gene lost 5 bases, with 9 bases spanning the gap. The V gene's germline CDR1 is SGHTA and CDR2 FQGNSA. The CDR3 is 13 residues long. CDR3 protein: CASSNRETGELFF. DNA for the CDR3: TGTGCCAGCAGCAATAGAGAGACCGGGGAGCTGTTTTTT. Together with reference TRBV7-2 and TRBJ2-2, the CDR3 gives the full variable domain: GAGVSQSPSNKVTEKGKDVELRCDPISGHTALYWYRQSLGQGLEFLIYFQGNSAPDKSGLPSDRFSAERTGGSVSTLTIQRTQQEDSAVYLCASSNRETGELFFGEGSRLTVL.

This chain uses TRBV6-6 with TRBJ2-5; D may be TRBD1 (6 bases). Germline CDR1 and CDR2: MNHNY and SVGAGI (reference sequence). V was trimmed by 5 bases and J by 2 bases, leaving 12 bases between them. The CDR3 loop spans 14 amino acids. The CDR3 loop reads CASSQGPNQETQYF. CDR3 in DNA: TGTGCCAGCAGTCAGGGGCCTAATCAAGAGACCCAGTACTTC.

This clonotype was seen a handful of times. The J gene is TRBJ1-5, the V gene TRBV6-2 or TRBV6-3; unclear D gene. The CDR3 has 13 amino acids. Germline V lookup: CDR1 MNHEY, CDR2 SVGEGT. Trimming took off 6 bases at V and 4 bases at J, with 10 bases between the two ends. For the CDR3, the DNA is TGTGCCAGCAGCGGCTCCCGAAATCAGCCCCAGCATTTT. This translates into CASSGSRNQPQHF.

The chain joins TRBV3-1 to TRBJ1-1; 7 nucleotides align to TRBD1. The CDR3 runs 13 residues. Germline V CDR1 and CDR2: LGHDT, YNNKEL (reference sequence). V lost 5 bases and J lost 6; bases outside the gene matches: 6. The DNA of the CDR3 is TGTGCCAGCAGCACAAAGGGGGCGTCTGAAGCTTTCTTT. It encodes CASSTKGASEAFF.

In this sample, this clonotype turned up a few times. The CDR3 spells CASSLPGVADTQYF. Written as DNA, the CDR3 is TGTGCCAGCAGCTTACCGGGGGTTGCAGATACGCAGTATTTT. J is TRBJ2-3 and V is TRBV7-8; maybe TRBD2 (6 bases). This CDR3 comprises 14 residues. V lost 2 bases and J lost 4, with 10 bases in between. Looked up from germline, CDR1 is SGHVS and CDR2 is FQNEAQ.

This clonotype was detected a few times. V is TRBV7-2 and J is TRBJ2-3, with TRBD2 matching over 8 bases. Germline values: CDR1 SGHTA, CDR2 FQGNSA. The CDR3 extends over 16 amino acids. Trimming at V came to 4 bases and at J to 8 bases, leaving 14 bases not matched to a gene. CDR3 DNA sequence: TGTGCCAGCAGCTCCGCCCTGAGCGGGAGTTATAGTACGCAGTATTTT. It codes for CASSSALSGSYSTQYF.

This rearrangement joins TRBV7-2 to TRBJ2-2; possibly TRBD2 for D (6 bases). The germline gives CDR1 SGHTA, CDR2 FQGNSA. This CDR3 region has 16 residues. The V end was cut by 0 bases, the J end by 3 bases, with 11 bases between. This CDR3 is CASSLAPGTYTGELFF. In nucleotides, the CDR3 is TGTGCCAGCAGCTTAGCGCCCGGGACTTACACCGGGGAGCTGTTTTTT.

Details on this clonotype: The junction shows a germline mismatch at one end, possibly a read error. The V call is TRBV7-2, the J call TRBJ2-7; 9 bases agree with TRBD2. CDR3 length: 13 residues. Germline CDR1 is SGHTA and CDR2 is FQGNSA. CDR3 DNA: TGTGCCAGCAGCCAGGCCGGCGGGAGGGCCCGGCACTTC. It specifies CASSQAGGRARHF.